This T cell receptor beta chain was captured by sequencing in a study of T cells in Graves' hyperthyroidism and ophthalmopathy. Diagnoses were established using clinical symptoms, serum thyroxine and TRAb, thyroid ultrasound and orbital computed tomography. The PBMCs studied were ones that came from 10 ml fresh peripheral blood. This clonotype appeared many times. Its antigen remains unidentified. RNA transcripts yielded amplified TCR beta CDR3 regions. The HTBI primer set was used in a first-round RT-PCR of the TCR CDR3. TCRdb re-analysed the multiplex PCR reads in MiXCR, keeping a single row per CDR3 protein. The sample lists around 500,000 distinct CDR3 sequences; roughly 15% were seen once. Regarding the study as a whole: The model foresaw ophthalmopathy a median approximately 6.1 months prior to onset. In blood, most of the thyroid clonotypes expanded above 0.001 were also present.

The clonotype comes from a woman aged 40 to 50 with Graves' hyperthyroidism. The source material was blood.

The CDR3 spells CASSLEKSQETQYF. CDR3 DNA: TGCGCCAGCAGCTTGGAGAAGAGCCAAGAGACCCAGTACTTC. V usage is TRBV5-1 and J usage is TRBJ2-5; D is uncertain. CDR1 is SGHRS, CDR2 YFSETQ, per germline. Trimming cost V 0 bases and J 1 base, with 7 bases left between them. The CDR3 runs to 14 residues.